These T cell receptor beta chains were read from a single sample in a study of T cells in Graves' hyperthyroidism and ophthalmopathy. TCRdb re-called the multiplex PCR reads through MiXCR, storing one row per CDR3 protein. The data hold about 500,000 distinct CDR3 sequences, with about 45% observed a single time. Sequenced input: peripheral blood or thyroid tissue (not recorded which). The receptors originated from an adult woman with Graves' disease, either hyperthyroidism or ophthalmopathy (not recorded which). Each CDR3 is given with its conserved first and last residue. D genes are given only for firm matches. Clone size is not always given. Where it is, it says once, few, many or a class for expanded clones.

CASSQTGSNNSPLHF,TGTGCCAGCAGCCAAACAGGATCGAATAATTCACCCCTCCACTTT,.,.,TRBJ1-6,TRBV16
CASSLGSEQPQHF,TGTGCCAGCAGCTTAGGCTCTGAACAGCCCCAGCATTTT,.,many,TRBJ1-5,TRBV7-2
CSVTETATNEKLFF,TGCAGCGTTACAGAGACTGCAACTAATGAAAAACTGTTTTTT,.,.,TRBJ1-4,TRBV29-1
CASRATGNPGNTIYF,TGTGCCAGCAGGGCTACAGGAAACCCTGGAAACACCATATATTTT,.,many,TRBJ1-3,TRBV7-2
CASSPTTGLPSNTEAFF,TGTGCCAGTAGTCCAACGACGGGACTGCCATCGAACACTGAAGCTTTCTTT,.,once,TRBJ1-1,TRBV19
CASSYSDGNYEQYF,TGTGCCAGCAGTTACTCGGACGGCAACTACGAGCAGTACTTC,.,.,TRBJ2-7,TRBV10-1
CARVYRGLNYGYTF,TGTGCTAGAGTATACAGGGGGCTAAACTATGGCTACACCTTC,TRBD1,.,TRBJ1-2,TRBV25-1
CASSQVGTGGDGYTF,TGCGCCAGCAGCCAAGTAGGGACAGGGGGCGATGGCTACACCTTC,TRBD1,many,TRBJ1-2,TRBV4-3
CASSVEKGDTEAFF,TGTGCCAGCAGCGTTGAGAAGGGGGACACTGAAGCTTTCTTT,.,.,TRBJ1-1,TRBV11-2
CATSDAGEQYF,TGTGCCACCAGTGACGCGGGGGAGCAGTACTTC,.,once,TRBJ2-7,TRBV24-1
CASRPRDSATNEKLFF,TGTGCCAGCAGACCACGGGACAGCGCAACTAATGAAAAACTGTTTTTT,TRBD1,many,TRBJ1-4,TRBV11-1
CSAPSGSYEQYF,TGCAGTGCGCCTAGCGGCTCCTACGAGCAGTACTTC,TRBD2,many,TRBJ2-7,TRBV20-1
CASSQGAGDYGYTF,TGCGCCAGCAGCCAAGGGGCGGGGGACTATGGCTACACCTTC,.,many,TRBJ1-2,TRBV4-1
CAIRVNTEAFF,TGTGCCATCAGAGTTAACACTGAAGCTTTCTTT,.,many,TRBJ1-1,TRBV10-3